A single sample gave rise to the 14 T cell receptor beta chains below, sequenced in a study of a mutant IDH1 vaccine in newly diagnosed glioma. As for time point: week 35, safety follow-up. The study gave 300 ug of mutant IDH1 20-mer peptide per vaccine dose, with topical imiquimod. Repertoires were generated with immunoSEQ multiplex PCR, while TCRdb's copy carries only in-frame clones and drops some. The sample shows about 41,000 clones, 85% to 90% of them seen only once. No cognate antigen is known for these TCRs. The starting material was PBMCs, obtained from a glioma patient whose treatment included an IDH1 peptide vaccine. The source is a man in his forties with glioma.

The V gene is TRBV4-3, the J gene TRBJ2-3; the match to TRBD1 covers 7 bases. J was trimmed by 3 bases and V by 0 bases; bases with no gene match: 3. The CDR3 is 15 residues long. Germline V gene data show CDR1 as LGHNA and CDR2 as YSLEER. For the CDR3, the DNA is TGCGCCAGCAGCCAAGACCAGGGGGTAACAGATACGCAGTATTTT. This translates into CASSQDQGVTDTQYF.

CDR3 DNA: TGTGCCAGCAGCTTCTCCGGGGCCCCCTACGAGCAGTACTTC. Amino acid sequence: CASSFSGAPYEQYF. The V and J genes are TRBV7-6 and TRBJ2-7; D tentatively fits TRBD1 or TRBD2 (5 bases each). This CDR3 is 14 amino acids long. V gave up 3 bases and J gave up 2 bases, with 11 bases separating them. The V gene's germline CDR1 is SGHVS and CDR2 FNYEAQ.

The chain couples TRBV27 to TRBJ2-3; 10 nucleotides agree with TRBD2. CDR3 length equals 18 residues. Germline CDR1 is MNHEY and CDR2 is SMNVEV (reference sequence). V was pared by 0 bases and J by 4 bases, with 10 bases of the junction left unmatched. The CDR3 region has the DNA TGTGCCAGCAGTTTATCGCTAGCGGGAGTGGAGGGCGCAGATACGCAGTATTTT. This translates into CASSLSLAGVEGADTQYF.

CDR3 nucleotide sequence: TGTGCCAGCAGTTGGTCTTTCAATCAGCCCCAGCATTTT. Its protein is CASSWSFNQPQHF. The V call is TRBV6-5, the J call TRBJ1-5; no reliable D call. CDR1 and CDR2 from the germline V gene are MNHEY and SVGAGI. Trimming took off 4 bases at V and 3 bases at J, with 7 bases between the two ends. The CDR3 consists of 13 residues.

The DNA for the CDR3 is TGTGCCAGTTCTCCGGGACTAACCTCCGGCAATCAGCCCCAGCATTTT. Its protein product is CASSPGLTSGNQPQHF. The gene calls are TRBV28 and TRBJ1-5; tentatively, D is TRBD1 (5 bases). V shed 9 bases and J shed 2 bases, with 20 bases lying between them. This CDR3 contains 16 residues. Germline lookup yields CDR1 MDHEN and CDR2 SYDVKM.

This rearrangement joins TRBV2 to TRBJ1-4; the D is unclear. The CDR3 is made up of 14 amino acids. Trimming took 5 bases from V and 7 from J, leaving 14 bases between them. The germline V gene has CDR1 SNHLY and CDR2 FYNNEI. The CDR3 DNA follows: TGTGCCAGCAGTATAACAGTACAACGTGAAAAACTGTTTTTT. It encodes CASSITVQREKLFF.

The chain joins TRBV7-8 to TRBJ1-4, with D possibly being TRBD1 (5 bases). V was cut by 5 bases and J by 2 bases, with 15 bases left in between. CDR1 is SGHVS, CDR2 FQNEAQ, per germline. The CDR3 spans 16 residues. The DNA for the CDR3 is TGTGCCAGCAGCCAGGGATGGGTATCTACTAATGAAAAACTGTTTTTT. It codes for CASSQGWVSTNEKLFF.

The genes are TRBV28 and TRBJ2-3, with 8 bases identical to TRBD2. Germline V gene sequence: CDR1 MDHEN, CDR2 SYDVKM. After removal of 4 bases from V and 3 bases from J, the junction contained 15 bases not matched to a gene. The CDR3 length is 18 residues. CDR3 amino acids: CASSSPGGVSGNTDTQYF. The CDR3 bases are TGTGCCAGCAGTTCACCGGGGGGGGTTAGCGGGAATACAGATACGCAGTATTTT. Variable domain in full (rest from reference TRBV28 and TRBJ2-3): DVKVTQSSRYLVKRTGEKVFLECVQDMDHENMFWYRQDPGLGLRLIYFSYDVKMKEKGDIPEGYSVSREKKERFSLILESASTNQTSMYLCASSSPGGVSGNTDTQYFGPGTRLTVL.

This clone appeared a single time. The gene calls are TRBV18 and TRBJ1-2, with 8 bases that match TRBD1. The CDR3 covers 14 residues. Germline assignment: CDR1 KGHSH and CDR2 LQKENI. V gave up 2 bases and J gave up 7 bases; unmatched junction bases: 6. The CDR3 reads CASSPSDRAGGYTF. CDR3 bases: TGTGCCAGCTCACCATCGGACAGGGCGGGTGGCTACACCTTC. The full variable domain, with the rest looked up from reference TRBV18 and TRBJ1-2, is NAGVMQNPRHLVRRRGQEARLRCSPMKGHSHVYWYRQLPEEGLKFMVYLQKENIIDESGMPKERFSAEFPKEGPSILRIQQVVRGDSAAYFCASSPSDRAGGYTFGSGTRLTVV.

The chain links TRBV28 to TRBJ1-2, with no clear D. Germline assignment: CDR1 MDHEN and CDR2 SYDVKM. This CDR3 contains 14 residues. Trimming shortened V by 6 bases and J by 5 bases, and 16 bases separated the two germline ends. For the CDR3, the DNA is TGTGCCAGCAGACCTAGGGAGGGCTTGTATGGCTACACCTTC. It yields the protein CASRPREGLYGYTF.

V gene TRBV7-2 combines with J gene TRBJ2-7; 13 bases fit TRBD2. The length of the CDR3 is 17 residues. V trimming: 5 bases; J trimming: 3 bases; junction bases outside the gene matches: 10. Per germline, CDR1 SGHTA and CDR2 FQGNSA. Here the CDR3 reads CASSPIAGLAGNYEQYF. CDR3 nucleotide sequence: TGTGCCAGCAGCCCCATCGCGGGACTAGCGGGAAACTACGAGCAGTACTTC.

The CDR3 sequence is CASSARPGGDQPQHF. The DNA of the CDR3 is TGTGCCAGCAGCGCACGACCCGGGGGCGATCAGCCCCAGCATTTT. J is TRBJ1-5 and V is TRBV9; weak D call: TRBD1 (6 bases). Trimming left V 3 bases short and J 5 bases short, with 15 bases between. CDR1 and CDR2 (germline): SGDLS, YYNGEE. The CDR3 extends over 15 amino acids.

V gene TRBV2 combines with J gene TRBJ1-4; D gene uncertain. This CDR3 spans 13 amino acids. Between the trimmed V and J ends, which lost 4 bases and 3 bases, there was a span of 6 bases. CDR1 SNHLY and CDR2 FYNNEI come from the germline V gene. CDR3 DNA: TGTGCCAGCAGTGCTCAGGCTAATGAAAAACTGTTTTTT. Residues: CASSAQANEKLFF.

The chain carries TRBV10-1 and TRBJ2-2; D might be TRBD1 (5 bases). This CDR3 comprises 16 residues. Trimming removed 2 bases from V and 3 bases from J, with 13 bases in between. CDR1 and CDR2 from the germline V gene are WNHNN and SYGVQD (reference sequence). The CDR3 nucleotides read TGCGCCAGCAGTGAGGGTAACAGGCGGCACACCGGGGAGCTGTTTTTT. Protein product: CASSEGNRRHTGELFF.